What follows are 14 T cell receptor beta chains derived from one specimen sequenced in a study of tumor-infiltrating lymphocytes in primary liver carcinoma. TCR beta cDNA was made from 400 to 500 ng total RNA with a constant-region primer. Three nested multiplex PCR rounds, a slightly modified ARM-PCR, produced the libraries for TCR beta. Investigators reported that the first two PCR rounds, at roughly 11 cycles each, used TRBV1-TRBV30 forward primers with a C-beta reverse primer. Each CDR3 protein gets one entry after TCRdb re-called the multiplex PCR reads with MiXCR. The sample contains approximately 74,000 distinct CDR3 sequences, 71% of which appear only once. Between about 18 and 33 mg of unsorted bulk tissue served as the source from which RNA and DNA were co-extracted. Sequenced sample: liver tumor tissue from sampling region 4. As to subset: tumor region T4, right-lateral pole. The receptors shown here come from a woman aged 55-69 years with primary liver carcinoma and hepatitis B virus infection.

A word on this clonotype: A junction boundary mismatches the germline segment, possibly from a read error. The rearrangement joins TRBV7-3 to TRBJ2-1; possible D gene TRBD2, 5 bases. CDR3 length: 17 amino acids. Germline V gene lookup returns CDR1 SGHTA and CDR2 FQGTGA. The CDR3: CASSKRAPEGPYNEQFF. The DNA for the CDR3 is TGTGCCAGCAGCAAGAGGGCCCCCGAAGGCCCCTACAATGAGCAGTTTTTC. Drawing the rest from reference TRBV7-3 and TRBJ2-1, the complete variable domain is GAGVSQTPSNKVTEKGKYVELRCDPISGHTALYWYRQSLGQGPEFLIYFQGTGAADDSGLPNDRFFAVRPEGSVSTLKIQRTERGDSAVYLCASSKRAPEGPYNEQFFGPGTRLTVL.

As regards this clonotype: The CDR3 end shows no conserved phenylalanine or tryptophan, and so a read error is likely. The rearrangement joins TRBV11-2 to TRBJ1-1, with a possible D match to TRBD1 (5 bases). The CDR3 runs to 14 residues. CDR1 and CDR2 from the germline V gene are SGHAT and FQNNGV. As DNA, the CDR3 is TGTACCAGCAGGTTCAGGGTTACGAGCACTGAAGCTTTCTAT. Its protein product is CTSRFRVTSTEAFY.

With regard to this clonotype: A single base separates this from a much larger clone, so it may be a read error. V and J are TRBV2 and TRBJ2-7; D is uncertain. The length of the CDR3 is 13 residues. Trimming took 2 bases from V and 2 from J, leaving 7 bases between them. Germline CDR1 reads SNHLY; CDR2 reads FYNNEI. CDR3 region: CASSERGPYEQYF. Here the CDR3 DNA reads TGTGCCAGCAGTGAAAGAGGTCCCTACGAGCAGTACTTC.

This chain connects TRBV29-1 to TRBJ2-1; D gene uncertain. The ends were cut back, 8 bases at V and 4 bases at J, with 15 bases in the middle. This CDR3 has 13 amino acids. CDR1 SQVTM and CDR2 ANQGSEA come from the germline V gene. The DNA of the CDR3 is TGCAGCATTGGGTCAGCCGGTTACAATGAGCAGTTCTTC. Translating it yields CSIGSAGYNEQFF.

The CDR3: CASSFQTDTDTQYF. DNA for the CDR3: TGTGCCAGCAGCTTTCAGACTGACACAGATACGCAGTATTTT. The rearrangement links TRBV11-3 to TRBJ2-3; D is uncertain. CDR1 is SGHNT, CDR2 YENEEA, per germline. This CDR3 contains 14 residues. V was trimmed by 3 bases and J by 2 bases, leaving 9 bases between them. Full variable domain (missing parts from reference TRBV11-3 and TRBJ2-3): EAGVVQSPRYKIIEKKQPVAFWCNPISGHNTLYWYLQNLGQGPELLIRYENEEAVDDSQLPKDRFSAERLKGVDSTLKIQPAELGDSAVYLCASSFQTDTDTQYFGPGTRLTVL.

Many counts were recorded for this clonotype. The chain couples TRBV5-1 to TRBJ1-2; tentative D call: TRBD1 (5 bases). Germline V lookup: CDR1 SGHRS, CDR2 YFSETQ. CDR3 length: 15 residues. The V gene lost 7 bases and the J gene lost 0 bases, with 16 bases spanning the gap. The CDR3 sequence is CASQRDSSTNYGYTF. CDR3 DNA: TGCGCCAGCCAACGAGACAGTTCTACTAACTATGGCTACACCTTC.

DNA of the CDR3: TGTGCCAGTAACTTAAGCCAACCCCACGAGCAGTACTTC. Encoded protein: CASNLSQPHEQYF. This rearrangement joins TRBV7-9 to TRBJ2-7; D gene ambiguous. V was clipped by 9 bases and J by 5 bases, with 17 bases between them. Germline values: CDR1 SEHNR, CDR2 FQNEAQ (reference sequence). The CDR3 covers 13 residues.

This sequence joins TRBV10-3 and TRBJ2-1, with TRBD2 matching 11 bases. Germline V gene data show CDR1 as ENHRY and CDR2 as SYGVKD. There are 15 residues in the CDR3. The V segment lost 5 bases and the J segment 5 bases; nucleotides outside the gene matches: 5. In DNA, the CDR3 is TGTGCCATCAGTATTAGCGGGAGGGACCACAATGAGCAGTTCTTC. This translates into CAISISGRDHNEQFF.

Note on this clonotype: Lacking the conserved final phenylalanine or tryptophan, this CDR3 likely reflects a read error. The chain links TRBV7-2 to TRBJ2-2; 7 bases fit TRBD2. This CDR3 is built from 13 residues. CDR1 and CDR2 from the germline V gene are SGHTA and FQGNSA. CDR3 coding DNA: TGTGCCATCAGCCCCCCGGGGGGTAGGGAGCTGTTTTGT. Its translation: CAISPPGGRELFC.

Concerning this clonotype: A read error may account for a junction end that differs from germline. The chain combines TRBV14 with TRBJ2-2, with a tentative D call TRBD2 (5 bases). The germline gives CDR1 SGHDN, CDR2 FVKESK. The CDR3 runs to 16 residues. The CDR3 DNA reads as TGTGCCAGAAGCCAAGAACTAGGTCCGAACACCGGGGAGCTGTTTTTT. Translation: CARSQELGPNTGELFF.

Here the CDR3 reads CASSLAGEKGNTDTQYF. In DNA, the CDR3 is TGTGCCAGCAGCCTAGCGGGAGAGAAGGGGAACACAGATACGCAGTATTTT. The J gene is TRBJ2-3, the V gene TRBV7-3, with 10 nucleotides matching TRBD2. With 5 bases clipped from V and 2 bases from J, the junction kept 10 bases outside the gene matches. The germline gives CDR1 SGHTA, CDR2 FQGTGA. CDR3 length equals 17 residues. The full variable domain, with the rest looked up from reference TRBV7-3 and TRBJ2-3, is GAGVSQTPSNKVTEKGKYVELRCDPISGHTALYWYRQSLGQGPEFLIYFQGTGAADDSGLPNDRFFAVRPEGSVSTLKIQRTERGDSAVYLCASSLAGEKGNTDTQYFGPGTRLTVL.

To note about this clonotype: A read error is possible here, since a much larger clone lies one base away. The gene calls are TRBV7-9 and TRBJ1-1, with D perhaps matching TRBD1 (5 bases). CDR1 and CDR2 (germline): SEHNR, FQNEAQ (reference sequence). This CDR3 spans 14 amino acids. CDR3 region: CVSSGGGRGTEAFF. Here the CDR3 DNA reads TGTGTCAGCAGCGGTGGGGGGAGGGGCACTGAAGCTTTCTTT. The variable domain in full, completed from reference TRBV7-9 and TRBJ1-1, reads DTGVSQNPRHKITKRGQNVTFRCDPISEHNRLYWYRQTLGQGPEFLTYFQNEAQLEKSRLLSDRFSAERPKGSFSTLEIQRTEQGDSAMYLCVSSGGGRGTEAFFGQGTRLTVV.

Comment on this clonotype: One end of the junction varies from germline; a read error may be responsible. The chain couples TRBV29-1 to TRBJ1-1; D might be TRBD1 (6 bases). Germline lookup yields CDR1 SQVTM and CDR2 ANQGSEA. This CDR3 has 13 residues. The CDR3 loop is CSVEDRGGTDAFF. The CDR3 nucleotides read TGCAGCGTTGAAGATCGAGGGGGAACTGATGCTTTCTTT.

The V gene is TRBV29-1, the J gene TRBJ2-3; 7 nucleotides line up with TRBD2. The CDR3 totals 15 residues. Germline CDR1 and CDR2: SQVTM and ANQGSEA. For the CDR3, the DNA is TGCACTATTGAAAACCAGCGGGGCTCCACAGATACGCAGTATTTT. As protein: CTIENQRGSTDTQYF.